This T cell receptor (beta chain) derives from a study of cytomegalovirus exposure and HLA in healthy donors (dated by TCRdb to about 2017). A note on the overall study: An earlier analysis of fewer than 750 of the donors reported approximately 300 Gb of sequence data and 117 million unique TCR beta sequences obtained from around 190 million T cells. Roughly 290 gigabases of sequencing data and 70 million to 95 million unique TCR sequences made up an early release that covered over 550 HLA-typed donors. Of the approximately 370 genotyped donors, approximately 80% were placed in the genetic ancestry cluster associated with self-reported Caucasian donors. The study was designed to test whether signatures of past pathogen exposure could be identified by cataloging public T cell receptors. Using immunosequencing, the study profiled T cell repertoires from 640 or so subjects and related those repertoires to cytomegalovirus serostatus. Along with the roughly 700-subject first cohort, a separate validation cohort of approximately 110 different subjects was used. High-throughput TCR immunosequencing, statistical association of individual TCRs with disease status, and machine learning were combined to predict cytomegalovirus infection status. To study patterns of TCR occurrence, a later analysis re-analyzed previously published TCR beta repertoires from around 700 donors and added high-resolution HLA genotyping. Rather than using new phenotypic data, the later analysis identified candidate immune exposures from TCR beta sequences and from how often those sequences occurred across donors. To decide whether each TCR beta V gene segment behaved as functional or pseudogenic, an earlier analysis of nearly 600 of the donors relied on high-throughput TCR beta sequencing. Alongside the repertoire data, information on donor age, sex, ethnicity and CMV serostatus was compiled. Genome-wide SNP genotypes for about 65% of the roughly 670 donors were used in a later genetic analysis, which treated that subset as a discovery cohort. Every repertoire in the discovery cohort had been generated on one and the same sequencing platform. Class I and class II HLA loci were covered by the typing at four-digit resolution. The number of typed donors differed by locus: about 620-630 for A, B, C, DRB1 and DQB1; approximately 540 for DQA1; 600 to 610 for DPA1; and 400 to 480 for DPB1. Roughly five DR-DQ haplotypes were handled as single units for association and clustering because linkage in the cohort was strong. Among some 400 genotyped donors of the cohort, an average of approximately 240,000 unique TCR beta nucleotide sequences were sequenced per donor, around 20% of them non-productive.

Relative to germline, V is 3 bases shorter and J is 0 bases shorter, with 7 bases between their ends. CDR1 SEHNR and CDR2 FQNEAQ were looked up in the germline V gene (reference sequence). The CDR3 spans 14 residues, from the cysteine through the phenylalanine. Solely the CDR3 DNA is kept, with 42 bases framed from the first base. Paper-wide results and their limitations: The classifier was reported to diagnose cytomegalovirus status with high specificity and sensitivity in both the original and validation cohorts. The authors suggested that the approach could potentially be extended to other disease states and immunological phenotypes. Specific HLA alleles were associated with more than 15,000 TCR beta sequences at a false discovery rate of 0.05 in a later analysis. Compared with the approximately 700-donor mean, donors in an Asian-associated ancestry cluster had fewer N-insertions in productive TCRs, according to a later genetic analysis. The only immune exposure information available for the cohort was CMV serostatus. Strong co-occurrence of HLA alleles, especially DR and DQ, made assigning TCR associations to individual alleles difficult. A further reported finding was that TCR beta sequences accurately predicted the HLA-A and HLA-B alleles for most subjects in the first cohort. The cohort was sequenced for TCR beta chains only, and without alpha or paired-chain data the features that could be detected were limited. Some IMGT-functional V segments, including TRBV6-2 and TRBV6-3, could not be distinguished by the 87-base-pair reads and were therefore excluded. HLA typing was unavailable for some donors at each locus, so association tests used only the typed subset. An association between a missense DCLRE1C variant and V-gene and J-gene trimming of TCR beta chains was found in a later genetic analysis and replicated in an independent cohort. A later analysis found that HLA-associated TCR beta chains were more clonally expanded and had lower generation probabilities than equally common non-associated chains. The earlier analysis of approximately 590 of the donors excluded some 15 rarely observed V segments, including chromosome 9 orphons, because counts were too low. Sequencing depth was assumed to be roughly uniform across donors in the presence/absence analyses, though that assumption may not hold. Correlated functional status among segregating V segments might be attributable to linkage disequilibrium, but an unknown experimental factor could not be ruled out. A cluster of highly shared sequence variants was judged likely to represent a technical artifact of the sequencing pipeline. Most TCR sequences were seen in very few donors, while some public TCRs were found in many individuals. In a later analysis, the rate of TCR association differed among HLA loci, with DRB1 alleles having the most associated TCRs and HLA-C alleles having the fewest. In a later analysis, most CMV-associated TCR beta chains were found to appear HLA-restricted, with HLA associations seemingly driven largely by CMV exposure. Three of the identified cytomegalovirus-associated TCR beta chains were confirmed in vitro to be specific for cytomegalovirus antigens. According to a later analysis, parvovirus B19, influenza, CMV and Epstein-Barr virus appeared linked to several top co-occurrence clusters. Broadly in line with IMGT annotations, most TCR beta V segments showed up in productive rearrangements about 90% or about 30% of the time in an earlier analysis of about 500 of the donors. The study gave a list of some 150 TCR beta chains associated with cytomegalovirus.

The cohort consisted of 600 to 750 healthy bone marrow donors. At the time of sampling, every cohort member was nominally healthy, though immune exposures that went unrecorded were likely present. The donor tested CMV seronegative, placing the donor among the 352 seronegative members of the cohort. Every donor gave a peripheral blood sample, and the peripheral blood mononuclear cells from that sample were used for TCR beta sequencing. The Qiagen DNeasy Blood Extraction Kit was used to extract genomic DNA from the blood cell samples. Library preparation employed the immunoSEQ multiplex PCR assay. The multiplex PCR relied on a mix of 60 forward primers for TCR Vbeta segments and 13 reverse primers for TCR Jbeta segments. A multiplex PCR assay on genomic DNA amplified the CDR3 region of rearranged TCR beta genes. Amplified TCR beta libraries were sequenced as 87-base-pair reads on the Illumina HiSeq System. On the study's bioinformatics: A later analysis counted some 80 million unique TCR beta chains across the 640 or so repertoires, and 9 million to 14 million of these chains were shared by at least two donors. A nearest-neighbor algorithm error-corrected the raw reads and collapsed the reads into unique sequences, merging closely related sequences to remove PCR and sequencing errors. V, D and J gene segments were assigned by aligning CDR3 sequences to IMGT reference sequences. Each retained sequence needed at least a six-nucleotide match to both a V gene segment and a J gene segment. A rearrangement counted as productive if the CDR3 had no stop codons and remained in frame with V and J, and every other rearrangement counted as non-productive. CDR3 was defined by IMGT convention, running from the second conserved V-encoded cysteine to the conserved J-encoded phenylalanine. In an earlier analysis of approximately 590 of the donors, sequences lacking an unambiguous match to a single V gene segment were excluded. An earlier analysis of 587 of the donors called V segments functional above 56.7% productive rearrangements and segregating when the between-donor standard deviation exceeded 5%. To diagnose cytomegalovirus status from the catalog of TCR beta chain sequences, a statistical classification framework was built. V and J gene assignment, in a later analysis, came from comparing TCR nucleotide sequences with IMGT/GENE-DB human TR gene sequences. Using the TCRdist pipeline, a later analysis assigned CDR3 sequences along with most-parsimonious VDJ recombination scenarios. In a later analysis, each TCR beta chain was defined by its CDR3 amino acid sequence together with its V-gene family, and reads without a unique V-gene family were excluded. To address suspected cross-contamination and a sequencing artifact, a later analysis removed approximately 590 highly shared, low-generation-probability nucleotide sequences. A later analysis calculated a clonal expansion index for each public chain from normalized within-repertoire ranks of inferred template counts. In a later analysis, generation probabilities were computed using a VDJ recombination model fitted to out-of-frame rearrangements, and the results were checked against IGoR. Hypergeometric tests were used in a later analysis to score TCR-TCR, TCR-HLA and TCR-CMV co-occurrence, with a repertoire-size bias correction applied to the TCR pairs. False discovery rates were estimated in a later analysis by permuting HLA or CMV assignments 20 times. A later analysis grouped co-occurring TCRs with DBSCAN, adding TCRdist sequence similarity when clustering within HLA-allele-positive subsets. Repertoires with fewer than 30,000 or more than 120,000 public chains were left out of co-occurrence clustering, as were five repertoires with anomalous nucleotide sharing. The table was pulled from immuneACCESS by TCRdb, which kept in-frame rearrangements only. Such tables lose some clones; where checked, under half of the loss comes from unresolved V genes, and the rest has no known cause. Clone size and V and J calls were adopted from that table, with D and trimming inferred from the DNA. The sample profile shows about 130,000 clones; about 80% of them were found once. Of the sample, more than 0.95% falls within the top ten clones.

Concerning this clone: No antigen is known for it. No quality values exist for individual bases; no much larger clone is one base distant.

The receptor was isolated from a man aged 50 or older in good health and CMV-seronegative. The sequence is built from TRBV7-9 and TRBJ2-3; a weak D assignment points to TRBD2 (5 bases agree). The specimen was PBMCs. The bases are TGTGCCAGCAGCTTTAGACTAAGCACAGATACGCAGTATTTT. The resulting protein is CASSFRLSTDTQYF.